The clone carrying this T cell receptor (beta chain) was observed a single time. The target antigen is unknown. This sample is part of a study of vaccination and CD4 T cells after COVID-19. Study outcomes and limitations: Clonotypes reactive to SARS-CoV-2 had a median that went up from about 22 to 38, but not significantly.

The CDR3 extends over 14 amino acids. Deletions cut 7 bases from V and 4 bases from J, with 14 bases between. Germline values: CDR1 MNHNS, CDR2 SASEGT. Sequenced with the Oncomine TCR Beta short-read assay was DNA taken from cultured CD4+ T cells. MiXCR, run by TCRdb on the PCR reads, gives a single entry per CDR3 protein. Of about 12,000 distinct CDR3 sequences listed, 38% are singletons. This sample's treatment: roughly nine-day PBMC culture with coronavirus spike peptide pools or control peptides (ViraFEST assay). The sequenced sample consisted of cultured CD4+ T cells from blood. This chain joins TRBV6-1 and TRBJ1-3, with no clear D. The sequence came from a human donor with COVID-19. In DNA form, the CDR3 reads TGTGCCAGCAACGAGGCAGGCAGAGGAAACACCATATATTTT. As protein: CASNEAGRGNTIYF.